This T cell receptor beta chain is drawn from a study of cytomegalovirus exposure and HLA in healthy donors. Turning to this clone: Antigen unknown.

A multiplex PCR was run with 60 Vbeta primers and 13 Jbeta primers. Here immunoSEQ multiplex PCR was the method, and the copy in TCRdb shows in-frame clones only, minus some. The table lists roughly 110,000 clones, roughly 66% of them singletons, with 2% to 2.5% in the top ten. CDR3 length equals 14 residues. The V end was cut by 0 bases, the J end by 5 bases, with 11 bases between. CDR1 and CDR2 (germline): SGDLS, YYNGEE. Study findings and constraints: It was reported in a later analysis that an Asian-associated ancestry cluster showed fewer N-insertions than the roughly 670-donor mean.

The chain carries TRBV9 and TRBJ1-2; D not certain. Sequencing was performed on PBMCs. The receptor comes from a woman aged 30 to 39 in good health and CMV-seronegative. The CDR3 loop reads CASSVDPDTYGYTF. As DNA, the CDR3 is TGTGCCAGCAGCGTAGACCCCGACACATATGGCTACACCTTC.